This TCR beta chain was captured by sequencing in a study of T cells in localized non-small cell lung cancer. Study-wide points: Of the top 100 tumor clones, median about 56 were in adjacent lung, approximately 28 among its top 100. Increased T cell density in blood showed an association with longer overall survival. Tumor trailed uninvolved adjacent lung in T cell clonality, which peaked there. Heterogeneity remains possible because sequencing was limited to only one tumor region.

Notes on this clone: Its matching antigen is unknown.

Losses at the gene ends were 5 bases for V and 0 bases for J; bases not matched to a gene: 4. Germline V lookup: CDR1 SNHLY, CDR2 FYNNEI. This CDR3 is 15 amino acids long. Profiled with immunoSEQ multiplex PCR; TCRdb holds only in-frame clones, not every one. The sample records fewer than 90,000 clones, about three quarters being singletons. V gene TRBV2 combines with J gene TRBJ1-5, with 7 bases lining up with TRBD1. The receptor was isolated from a man aged 35 to 69 with stage II squamous cell lung carcinoma. This specimen consisted of PBMCs, obtained before any cancer treatment. The chain's CDR3 is CASSTDRVSNQPQHF. For the CDR3, the DNA is TGTGCCAGCAGTACAGACAGGGTTAGCAATCAGCCCCAGCATTTT. Full variable domain (remainder filled in from reference TRBV2 and TRBJ1-5): EPEVTQTPSHQVTQMGQEVILRCVPISNHLYFYWYRQILGQKVEFLVSFYNNEISEKSEIFDDQFSVERPDGSNFTLKIRSTKLEDSAMYFCASSTDRVSNQPQHFGDGTRLSIL.